A single sample gave rise to the 30 T cell receptor beta chains below, sequenced in a study of T cell clonotyping in hematopoietic cell transplantation (dated by TCRdb to the early 2020s). The library was prepared using the immunoSEQ multiplex PCR assay. This is the immuneACCESS table as TCRdb keeps it, with only in-frame sequences that have V and J called. A part of the clones is gone; compared with another copy, unresolved V genes explain less than half, and the rest is unexplained. In all, the sample holds 25,000 to 35,000 clones, and 93% of those were seen once. The ten largest clones capture approximately 2.2% of the sample. This specimen's time point label, interpreted: recipient sample about 28 days before transplant, after cytoreduction. Material: peripheral blood mononuclear cells, obtained before stem cell transplant. Receptors were obtained from a man over 45 with acute myeloid leukemia. Some clones in this sample may be carry-over from other donors' samples.

This sequence joins TRBV25-1 and TRBJ1-3; D is ambiguous. The germline V gene has CDR1 MGHDK and CDR2 SYGVNS. V was clipped by 4 bases and J by 0 bases, with 16 bases between them. The CDR3 totals 17 residues. CDR3 protein: CASSGYAGGSSGNTIYF. Here the CDR3 DNA reads TGTGCCAGCAGTGGGTATGCAGGCGGGAGCTCTGGAAACACCATATATTTT.

The CDR3 region is CASSDWAEIRYTF. The CDR3 region has the DNA TGTGCCAGCAGTGATTGGGCAGAAATTCGCTACACCTTC. The chain employs TRBV6-1 and TRBJ1-2; D is undetermined. Trimming stripped 3 bases from V and 9 bases from J, with 14 bases between. This CDR3 has 13 amino acids. CDR1 MNHNS and CDR2 SASEGT come from the germline V gene.

The chain joins TRBV27 to TRBJ2-7; 7 bases fit TRBD1. The V gene end was trimmed by 6 bases and the J gene end by 1 base; junction bases not matched to a gene: 6. CDR3 length: 14 residues. Germline V gives CDR1 MNHEY, CDR2 SMNVEV (reference sequence). In DNA form, the CDR3 reads TGTGCCAGCAGCCCGGGACAGAATTCCTACGAGCAGTACTTC. As protein: CASSPGQNSYEQYF.

This clone has just one count. V is TRBV11-1 and J is TRBJ1-4, with D perhaps TRBD1 (5 bases). Trimming left V 4 bases short and J 7 bases short, with 16 bases between. Per the germline V gene, CDR1 is SGHAT and CDR2 is FQDESV (reference sequence). The CDR3 totals 15 residues. CDR3: CASSSTTGDGEKLFF. In DNA, the CDR3 is TGTGCCAGCAGCTCCACGACCGGGGACGGTGAAAAACTGTTTTTT.

This clone has just one count. This chain joins TRBV5-5 and TRBJ2-5; 7 nucleotides match TRBD1. The CDR3 has 15 amino acids. CDR1 is SGHKS, CDR2 YYEKEE, per germline (reference sequence). The trim removed 6 bases at V and 0 bases at J, leaving 8 bases unmatched. In DNA, the CDR3 is TGTGCCAGCAACTTCCTCGGGACAGACCAAGAGACCCAGTACTTC. Translating it yields CASNFLGTDQETQYF.

The gene calls are TRBV6-1 and TRBJ1-1; TRBD1 matches 7 bases. V was pared by 6 bases and J by 5 bases, with 12 bases of the junction left unmatched. The CDR3 consists of 15 residues. Per the germline V gene, CDR1 is MNHNS and CDR2 is SASEGT. As DNA, the CDR3 is TGTGCCAGCAGCATTCCTAACAGGGGAGGGACTGAAGCTTTCTTT. This translates into CASSIPNRGGTEAFF.

This chain's CDR3 is CASSQVFSRKGSGGYTF. As DNA, the CDR3 is TGCGCCAGCAGCCAAGTTTTTTCCAGGAAGGGTTCAGGTGGCTACACCTTC. The rearrangement uses TRBV4-1 and TRBJ1-2; D is unresolved. The germline V gene encodes CDR1 MGHRA and CDR2 YSYEKL. This CDR3 contains 17 residues. V shed 1 base and J shed 7 bases, with 22 bases lying between them.

The genes are TRBV29-1 and TRBJ1-1; TRBD1 matches 9 bases. The length of the CDR3 is 15 residues. The junction had 6 bases not matched to a gene; V was cut back by 4 bases and J by 0 bases. CDR1 and CDR2 (germline): SQVTM, ANQGSEA. CDR3 sequence: CSVVPGQGLNTEAFF. In DNA, the CDR3 is TGCAGCGTTGTCCCGGGACAGGGATTGAACACTGAAGCTTTCTTT.

This chain links TRBV5-1 with TRBJ2-1, with D tentatively TRBD1 or TRBD2 (5 bases each). The CDR3 is 15 residues long. Germline V gives CDR1 SGHRS, CDR2 YFSETQ. The V end lost 7 bases, the J end lost 0 bases, and 14 bases lay between the germline ends. The CDR3 sequence is CASGGDTFSYNEQFF. CDR3 DNA: TGCGCCAGCGGGGGAGACACTTTCTCCTACAATGAGCAGTTCTTC.

This clone was found once. J is TRBJ2-5 and V is TRBV9, with TRBD2 matching over 13 bases. V lost 4 bases and J lost 5; bases outside the gene matches: 5. This CDR3 comprises 15 residues. Germline-derived CDR1 and CDR2 are SGDLS and YYNGEE. The CDR3 region is CASSRTSGRRETQYF. The CDR3 DNA follows: TGTGCCAGCAGCCGGACTAGCGGGAGACGGGAGACCCAGTACTTC.

V and J are TRBV5-1 and TRBJ2-3; D gene uncertain. Germline V lookup: CDR1 SGHRS, CDR2 YFSETQ. This CDR3 has 14 amino acids. V lost 0 bases, J lost 2 bases, and 7 bases lay in between. The CDR3 DNA reads TGCGCCAGCAGCTTGGAAGCGACCACAGATACGCAGTATTTT. Translated, it gives CASSLEATTDTQYF.

The sample holds one count of this clone. The chain couples TRBV25-1 to TRBJ1-4; weak D call: TRBD1 (5 bases). CDR3 length: 15 residues. Between the trimmed V and J ends, which lost 1 base and 4 bases, there was a span of 10 bases. Per the germline V gene, CDR1 is MGHDK and CDR2 is SYGVNS. DNA for the CDR3: TGTGCCAGCAGTGAATTGGAAAGGGGTAATGAAAAACTGTTTTTT. Protein: CASSELERGNEKLFF.

This rearrangement joins TRBV20-1 to TRBJ1-1, with D possibly being TRBD1 (5 bases). CDR1 is DFQATT and CDR2 is SNEGSKA in the germline V gene (reference sequence). Trimming took off 6 bases at V and 7 bases at J, with 12 bases between the two ends. This CDR3 comprises 11 residues. CDR3 amino acids: CSALPQGEAFF. CDR3 bases: TGCAGTGCCCTCCCCCAGGGTGAAGCTTTCTTT.

This clone has a handful of counts. The chain combines TRBV18 with TRBJ2-3; D unresolved. Germline-derived CDR1 and CDR2 are KGHSH and LQKENI. Trimming removed 6 bases from V and 6 bases from J, with 7 bases in between. The CDR3 loop spans 11 amino acids. In DNA, the CDR3 is TGTGCCAGCTCCCCTTCTGATACGCAGTATTTT. The encoded protein is CASSPSDTQYF.

The V gene is TRBV5-6, the J gene TRBJ2-5; D not resolved. CDR1 is SGHDT and CDR2 is YYEEEE in the germline V gene. The CDR3 has 13 residues. V dropped 4 bases and J dropped 7 bases, with 14 bases sitting between them. The chain's CDR3 is CASSLDGRGTQYF. DNA for the CDR3: TGTGCCAGCAGCCTGGACGGCCGAGGGACCCAGTACTTC.

The rearrangement joins TRBV7-3 to TRBJ2-1; D gene uncertain. This CDR3 is 13 amino acids long. V dropped 2 bases and J dropped 5 bases, with 7 bases sitting between them. From germline, CDR1 is SGHTA and CDR2 FQGTGA. The CDR3 spells CASSLDKDNEQFF. The CDR3, as DNA: TGTGCCAGCAGCTTAGACAAGGACAATGAGCAGTTCTTC.

The chain is built from TRBV30 and TRBJ1-2; D gene unclear. The CDR3 totals 12 residues. Trimming took 5 bases from V and 4 from J, leaving 11 bases between them. Germline lookup yields CDR1 GTSNPN and CDR2 SVGIG (reference sequence). The CDR3 is CAWSTDGYGYTF. CDR3 DNA sequence: TGTGCCTGGTCCACCGACGGCTATGGCTACACCTTC.

This rearrangement joins TRBV7-2 to TRBJ2-7; TRBD2 is a possible D gene (5 bases). This CDR3 is 15 amino acids long. V shed 5 bases and J shed 6 bases, with 20 bases lying between them. Germline V lookup: CDR1 SGHTA, CDR2 FQGNSA. DNA for the CDR3: TGTGCCAGCAGCGCGATACTACTAGTAACCGGCGAGCAGTACTTC. It specifies CASSAILLVTGEQYF.

The CDR3: CASSSRSSGPNEQFF. The CDR3 region has the DNA TGTGCCAGCAGCTCACGTTCCAGCGGGCCCAATGAGCAGTTCTTC. V usage is TRBV11-3 and J usage is TRBJ2-1; TRBD2 might be the D (6 bases). Trimming removed 4 bases from V and 6 bases from J, with 16 bases in between. The CDR3 runs to 15 residues. Germline CDR1 is SGHNT and CDR2 is YENEEA.

DNA for the CDR3: TGTGCCAGTAGCGACCCCAGCACAGATACGCAGTATTTT. It codes for CASSDPSTDTQYF. This chain joins TRBV19 and TRBJ2-3, with unresolved D. Germline CDR1 reads LNHDA; CDR2 reads SQIVND (reference sequence). The ends were cut back, 6 bases at V and 0 bases at J, with 7 bases in the middle. There are 13 residues in the CDR3.

This chain links TRBV5-4 with TRBJ2-1; TRBD2 matches 11 bases. With V trimmed by 0 bases and J by 5 bases, 4 bases remained unmatched. Germline CDR1 reads SGHNT; CDR2 reads YYREEE (reference sequence). This CDR3 is 16 amino acids long. The CDR3 region has the DNA TGTGCCAGCAGCTTGGGACTAGCGGGACATGACAATGAGCAGTTCTTC. Its protein product is CASSLGLAGHDNEQFF.

The chain links TRBV19 to TRBJ1-1; 7 bases match TRBD1. CDR1 is LNHDA and CDR2 is SQIVND in the germline V gene (reference sequence). This CDR3 is 13 amino acids long. After removal of 3 bases from V and 6 bases from J, the junction contained 4 bases not matched to a gene. The CDR3 reads CASSIGQVPEAFF. Here the CDR3 DNA reads TGTGCCAGTAGTATCGGACAGGTCCCTGAAGCTTTCTTT.

This clone occurred once. This chain links TRBV7-6 with TRBJ2-7; D possibly corresponds to TRBD2 (6 bases). Per the germline V gene, CDR1 is SGHVS and CDR2 is FNYEAQ. Trimming removed 3 bases at V and 6 bases at J, with 12 bases between. This CDR3 contains 13 residues. The CDR3 region has the DNA TGTGCCAGCAGCTTCGGGGAGGCGGTCGAGCAGTACTTC. Translating it yields CASSFGEAVEQYF.

The rearrangement joins TRBV19 to TRBJ2-2; 12 bases map to TRBD2. The CDR3 has 17 residues. Germline V gene sequence: CDR1 LNHDA, CDR2 SQIVND (reference sequence). V shed 5 bases, J shed 1 base, and the junction held 5 bases outside the gene matches. The CDR3 is CASSSRTSGMNTGELFF. The CDR3 DNA sequence: TGTGCCAGTAGTTCGCGGACTAGCGGGATGAACACCGGGGAGCTGTTTTTT.

This sequence joins TRBV19 and TRBJ1-1, with 7 nucleotides matching TRBD1. Per the germline V gene, CDR1 is LNHDA and CDR2 is SQIVND (reference sequence). V lost 4 bases and J lost 7; bases outside the gene matches: 6. The CDR3 sequence is 13 residues long. CDR3 amino acids: CASSTTNRGEAFF. In nucleotides, the CDR3 is TGTGCCAGTAGTACAACCAACAGGGGTGAAGCTTTCTTT.

This chain connects TRBV7-2 to TRBJ1-2; 11 nucleotides match TRBD1. The CDR3 length is 14 residues. Germline values: CDR1 SGHTA, CDR2 FQGNSA. V gave up 4 bases and J gave up 8 bases; unmatched junction bases: 6. CDR3 protein: CASSSDRGLGGYTF. CDR3 nucleotide sequence: TGTGCCAGCAGCTCGGACAGGGGGCTGGGGGGCTACACCTTC.

CDR3 sequence (DNA): TGTGCCAGCAGCTTGGTCCGGGGCGGAATAAAAGAGACCCAGTACTTC. It translates to CASSLVRGGIKETQYF. The V call is TRBV7-7, the J call TRBJ2-5, with D perhaps TRBD1 or TRBD2 (5 bases each). Germline V lookup: CDR1 SSHAT, CDR2 FNYEAQ (reference sequence). V shed 3 bases and J shed 3 bases, with 17 bases lying between them. The CDR3 spans 16 residues.

This rearrangement joins TRBV6-5 to TRBJ2-2; a possible D gene is TRBD1 (7 bases). This CDR3 contains 13 residues. Germline V lookup: CDR1 MNHEY, CDR2 SVGAGI. V was cut by 2 bases and J by 7 bases, with 8 bases left in between. This chain's CDR3 is CASSYQGGGELFF. The CDR3 nucleotides read TGTGCCAGCAGTTACCAGGGGGGCGGGGAGCTGTTTTTT.

The CDR3 here is CSAQNTEAFF. The CDR3 nucleotides read TGCAGCGCACAAAACACTGAAGCTTTCTTT. This chain uses TRBV29-1 with TRBJ1-1; D remains ambiguous. V was pared by 7 bases and J by 2 bases, with 5 bases between. Per germline, CDR1 SQVTM and CDR2 ANQGSEA. This CDR3 has 10 amino acids.

This chain links TRBV7-9 with TRBJ2-1, with D unresolved. The CDR3 has 12 amino acids. The germline gives CDR1 SEHNR, CDR2 FQNEAQ (reference sequence). Trimming pared 5 bases from V and 5 bases from J, leaving 7 bases between. The CDR3 is CASSPSHNEQFF. The CDR3 nucleotides read TGTGCCAGCAGCCCCAGTCACAATGAGCAGTTCTTC.